A selection of T cell receptor beta chains follows, all from one sample in a study of cytomegalovirus exposure and HLA in healthy donors. The table came from immunoSEQ multiplex PCR; TCRdb's copy has only in-frame clones and leaves some out. The sample has 150,000 to 200,000 clones; approximately 88% are singletons. The sequenced sample consisted of PBMCs. Receptors originate from a man between 18 and 29 years old in good health and CMV-seropositive. Both conserved end residues are part of each CDR3. A D gene is named only where the DNA matches it firmly. Clone size is given for some rows only: seen once, a few or many times, or a class if the clone is expanded.

clone size: once; D gene: .; V gene: TRBV4-1; J gene: TRBJ2-1; CDR3 protein: CASSQESTGVREQFF; CDR3 DNA: TGCGCCAGCAGCCAAGAGTCGACGGGAGTTAGGGAGCAGTTCTTC
clone size: once; D gene: .; V gene: TRBV2; J gene: TRBJ2-1; CDR3 protein: CASSDGTASAYNEQFF; CDR3 DNA: TGTGCCAGCAGTGACGGGACTGCCTCTGCCTACAATGAGCAGTTCTTC
clone size: .; D gene: .; V gene: TRBV7-9; J gene: TRBJ1-5; CDR3 protein: CASSLVGEGLSNQPQHF; CDR3 DNA: TGTGCCAGCAGCTTAGTCGGGGAGGGCCTTTCGAATCAGCCCCAGCATTTT
clone size: .; D gene: TRBD2; V gene: TRBV6-5; J gene: TRBJ2-3; CDR3 protein: CASSQGGRTDTQYF; CDR3 DNA: TGTGCCAGCAGTCAGGGAGGGCGCACAGATACGCAGTATTTT
clone size: .; D gene: TRBD1; V gene: TRBV10-3; J gene: TRBJ2-2; CDR3 protein: CAIRDTGVLNTGELFF; CDR3 DNA: TGTGCCATCAGGGACACAGGGGTCCTGAACACCGGGGAGCTGTTTTTT
clone size: .; D gene: TRBD2; V gene: TRBV5-1; J gene: TRBJ2-1; CDR3 protein: CASSPVAGGPNEQFF; CDR3 DNA: TGCGCCAGCAGCCCCGTAGCGGGAGGGCCGAATGAGCAGTTCTTC
clone size: .; D gene: .; V gene: TRBV25-1; J gene: TRBJ1-3; CDR3 protein: CASSEYTQSGNTIYF; CDR3 DNA: TGTGCCAGCAGTGAATATACGCAGTCCGGAAACACCATATATTTT
clone size: once; D gene: TRBD1; V gene: TRBV4-3; J gene: TRBJ1-4; CDR3 protein: CASSQGRGRDEKLFF; CDR3 DNA: TGCGCCAGCAGCCAAGGCAGGGGGCGCGATGAAAAACTGTTTTTT
clone size: .; D gene: TRBD2; V gene: TRBV18; J gene: TRBJ2-3; CDR3 protein: CASRQTSGTFADTQYF; CDR3 DNA: TGTGCCAGCCGTCAGACTAGCGGGACTTTTGCAGATACGCAGTATTTT
clone size: .; D gene: .; V gene: TRBV5-1; J gene: TRBJ2-3; CDR3 protein: CASTLEWGGTDTQYF; CDR3 DNA: TGCGCCAGCACCCTCGAATGGGGGGGCACAGATACGCAGTATTTT
clone size: .; D gene: .; V gene: TRBV30; J gene: TRBJ2-5; CDR3 protein: CAWSVGGRVGETQYF; CDR3 DNA: TGTGCCTGGAGTGTAGGTGGGAGAGTAGGAGAGACCCAGTACTTC
clone size: many; D gene: .; V gene: TRBV27; J gene: TRBJ1-1; CDR3 protein: CASTRRLGVNTEAFF; CDR3 DNA: TGTGCCAGCACCCGTCGGCTAGGGGTGAACACTGAAGCTTTCTTT
clone size: .; D gene: .; V gene: TRBV4-3; J gene: TRBJ2-7; CDR3 protein: CASSHSGSPYEQYF; CDR3 DNA: TGCGCCAGCAGCCATAGCGGTTCCCCCTACGAGCAGTACTTC
clone size: .; D gene: TRBD1; V gene: TRBV27; J gene: TRBJ2-2; CDR3 protein: CASSLSPGQGSTGELFF; CDR3 DNA: TGTGCCAGCAGTTTATCGCCGGGACAGGGGAGCACCGGGGAGCTGTTTTTT
clone size: few; D gene: .; V gene: TRBV28; J gene: TRBJ2-5; CDR3 protein: CASSFRPRETQYF; CDR3 DNA: TGTGCCAGCAGTTTCCGCCCGAGGGAGACCCAGTACTTC
clone size: .; D gene: .; V gene: TRBV29-1; J gene: TRBJ1-1; CDR3 protein: CSVDLGSEAFF; CDR3 DNA: TGCAGCGTTGATCTGGGGAGTGAAGCTTTCTTT
clone size: .; D gene: TRBD2; V gene: TRBV5-6; J gene: TRBJ2-3; CDR3 protein: CASSLTAGGTDTQYF; CDR3 DNA: TGTGCCAGCAGCTTGACGGCGGGAGGCACAGATACGCAGTATTTT
clone size: .; D gene: .; V gene: TRBV6-1; J gene: TRBJ1-5; CDR3 protein: CASSELWLGNQPQHF; CDR3 DNA: TGTGCCAGCAGTGAACTATGGTTGGGCAATCAGCCCCAGCATTTT
clone size: .; D gene: TRBD1; V gene: TRBV28; J gene: TRBJ2-2; CDR3 protein: CASSSFGTGVTGELFF; CDR3 DNA: TGTGCCAGCAGTTCCTTCGGGACAGGAGTCACCGGGGAGCTGTTTTTT
clone size: .; D gene: .; V gene: TRBV2; J gene: TRBJ2-5; CDR3 protein: CASSELQGWVGETQYF; CDR3 DNA: TGTGCCAGCAGTGAACTTCAGGGTTGGGTGGGAGAGACCCAGTACTTC
clone size: .; D gene: .; V gene: TRBV5-1; J gene: TRBJ2-7; CDR3 protein: CASSADTGTEQYF; CDR3 DNA: TGCGCCAGCAGCGCGGATACAGGGACCGAGCAGTACTTC
clone size: .; D gene: .; V gene: TRBV27; J gene: TRBJ2-7; CDR3 protein: CASSILRLVSSYEQYF; CDR3 DNA: TGTGCCAGCAGTATACTCAGACTGGTGAGCTCCTACGAGCAGTACTTC
clone size: .; D gene: .; V gene: TRBV9; J gene: TRBJ2-7; CDR3 protein: CASSVGPDGGYYEQYF; CDR3 DNA: TGTGCCAGCAGCGTAGGACCGGATGGGGGGTACTACGAGCAGTACTTC
clone size: .; D gene: .; V gene: TRBV9; J gene: TRBJ2-7; CDR3 protein: CASSVDSSYEQYF; CDR3 DNA: TGTGCCAGCAGCGTCGACAGTTCCTACGAGCAGTACTTC
clone size: .; D gene: TRBD2; V gene: TRBV10-3; J gene: TRBJ2-3; CDR3 protein: CASRSGGSTDTQYF; CDR3 DNA: TGTGCCAGCCGAAGCGGGGGCAGCACAGATACGCAGTATTTT
clone size: once; D gene: TRBD1; V gene: TRBV9; J gene: TRBJ1-2; CDR3 protein: CASSDGTGYGYTF; CDR3 DNA: TGTGCCAGCAGCGATGGGACAGGGTATGGCTACACCTTC
clone size: once; D gene: .; V gene: TRBV4-1; J gene: TRBJ2-1; CDR3 protein: CASSQDTPRVAVYNEQFF; CDR3 DNA: TGCGCCAGCAGCCAAGATACCCCAAGGGTAGCGGTCTACAATGAGCAGTTCTTC
clone size: .; D gene: TRBD1; V gene: TRBV11-2; J gene: TRBJ2-2; CDR3 protein: CASSTNTGGKAGELFF; CDR3 DNA: TGTGCCAGCAGCACTAATACAGGGGGCAAGGCCGGGGAGCTGTTTTTT
clone size: .; D gene: .; V gene: TRBV27; J gene: TRBJ2-7; CDR3 protein: CASSLLPTTLYEQYF; CDR3 DNA: TGTGCCAGCAGTTTATTGCCGACTACCCTATACGAGCAGTACTTC
clone size: .; D gene: TRBD1; V gene: TRBV9; J gene: TRBJ2-1; CDR3 protein: CASSGRDRVYNEQFF; CDR3 DNA: TGTGCCAGCAGCGGCCGGGACAGGGTCTACAATGAGCAGTTCTTC
clone size: .; D gene: .; V gene: TRBV28; J gene: TRBJ2-7; CDR3 protein: CAGGGTYEQYF; CDR3 DNA: TGTGCCGGTGGCGGGACCTACGAGCAGTACTTC
clone size: .; D gene: TRBD1; V gene: TRBV29-1; J gene: TRBJ1-2; CDR3 protein: CSVERTGLSNYGYTF; CDR3 DNA: TGCAGCGTTGAGAGGACAGGGTTAAGTAACTATGGCTACACCTTC
clone size: .; D gene: .; V gene: TRBV30; J gene: TRBJ2-1; CDR3 protein: CAWSFPGDPEAGEQFF; CDR3 DNA: TGTGCCTGGAGTTTTCCAGGGGACCCGGAGGCTGGTGAGCAGTTCTTC
clone size: .; D gene: .; V gene: TRBV21-1; J gene: TRBJ1-5; CDR3 protein: CASSNRVYSNQPQHF; CDR3 DNA: TGTGCCAGCAGCAACAGGGTGTATAGCAATCAGCCCCAGCATTTT
clone size: once; D gene: TRBD1; V gene: TRBV6-1; J gene: TRBJ2-3; CDR3 protein: CASSDWTGAMDTQYF; CDR3 DNA: TGTGCCAGCAGTGATTGGACAGGGGCCATGGATACGCAGTATTTT
clone size: .; D gene: TRBD1; V gene: TRBV20-1; J gene: TRBJ2-4; CDR3 protein: CSARGQGIQYF; CDR3 DNA: TGCAGTGCCCGAGGACAGGGCATTCAGTACTTC
clone size: .; D gene: .; V gene: TRBV19; J gene: TRBJ2-7; CDR3 protein: CASSIVAGGTYEQYF; CDR3 DNA: TGTGCCAGTAGTATCGTGGCAGGGGGGACCTACGAGCAGTACTTC
clone size: .; D gene: TRBD2; V gene: TRBV9; J gene: TRBJ2-3; CDR3 protein: CASSPRLAAEDTQYF; CDR3 DNA: TGTGCCAGCAGCCCGCGACTAGCGGCCGAAGATACGCAGTATTTT
clone size: .; D gene: .; V gene: TRBV28; J gene: TRBJ1-5; CDR3 protein: CATAGQPQHF; CDR3 DNA: TGTGCCACCGCAGGGCAGCCCCAGCATTTT
clone size: .; D gene: .; V gene: TRBV15; J gene: TRBJ2-3; CDR3 protein: CATSRDESRSDTQYF; CDR3 DNA: TGTGCCACCAGCAGAGATGAAAGCCGATCAGATACGCAGTATTTT
clone size: .; D gene: TRBD1; V gene: TRBV27; J gene: TRBJ2-7; CDR3 protein: CASSWDRGRSGDEQYF; CDR3 DNA: TGTGCCAGCAGTTGGGACAGGGGGCGGTCTGGGGACGAGCAGTACTTC
clone size: once; D gene: TRBD1; V gene: TRBV6-5; J gene: TRBJ2-2; CDR3 protein: CASSSGQANTGELFF; CDR3 DNA: TGTGCCAGCAGTTCAGGACAGGCGAACACCGGGGAGCTGTTTTTT
clone size: .; D gene: TRBD2; V gene: TRBV29-1; J gene: TRBJ2-7; CDR3 protein: CSVGTSGRPNSEQYF; CDR3 DNA: TGCAGCGTTGGGACTAGCGGGAGGCCAAACTCCGAGCAGTACTTC
clone size: .; D gene: .; V gene: TRBV27; J gene: TRBJ1-1; CDR3 protein: CASSPTLNTEAFF; CDR3 DNA: TGTGCCAGCAGCCCGACACTGAACACTGAAGCTTTCTTT
clone size: once; D gene: .; V gene: TRBV9; J gene: TRBJ2-3; CDR3 protein: CASSVGEGADTQYF; CDR3 DNA: TGTGCCAGCAGCGTAGGAGAAGGGGCAGATACGCAGTATTTT